Below are 26 T cell receptor beta chains sequenced from a single sample in a study of T cell responses to AZD1222 COVID-19 vaccine. Generated by immunoSEQ multiplex PCR, the TCRdb table keeps only in-frame clones and is missing some. The table lists fewer than 100,000 clones, nearly 90% of them singletons, with around 8% in the top ten. The sample in question was peripheral blood, obtained on day 0 of AZD1222 vaccination. The source of these receptors is an adult in good health.

This chain connects TRBV6-5 to TRBJ2-1, with D hard to call. Germline CDR1 reads MNHEY; CDR2 reads SVGAGI. The CDR3 runs 16 residues. V was cut by 2 bases and J by 0 bases, with 11 bases left in between. For the CDR3, the DNA is TGTGCCAGCAGTTACCCCTCCGTGGGCTCCTACAATGAGCAGTTCTTC. Amino acid sequence: CASSYPSVGSYNEQFF.

The chain recombines TRBV7-2 with TRBJ1-3; 8 positions match TRBD1. Germline CDR1 is SGHTA and CDR2 is FQGNSA. Trimming removed 5 bases from V and 2 bases from J; junction bases left unmatched: 5. This CDR3 region has 15 residues. The CDR3 DNA follows: TGTGCCAGCAGCGCGCAACAGGGGGCTGGAAACACCATATATTTT. This encodes CASSAQQGAGNTIYF.

V and J are TRBV6-6 and TRBJ1-2; no firm D call. Germline CDR1 reads MNHNY; CDR2 reads SVGAGI (reference sequence). The CDR3 sequence is 15 residues long. V lost 2 bases and J 3 bases, leaving 13 bases between the germline ends. For the CDR3, the DNA is TGTGCCAGCAGTTACGGTGGGCTGCCAGACTATGGCTACACCTTC. Translation: CASSYGGLPDYGYTF.

The CDR3 sequence is CASRGLVETQYF. As DNA, the CDR3 is TGTGCCAGCAGGGGACTTGTAGAGACCCAGTACTTC. The J gene is TRBJ2-5, the V gene TRBV12-3 or TRBV12-4; the D gene is possibly TRBD2 (6 bases). Trimming took off 6 bases at V and 4 bases at J, with 9 bases between the two ends. The CDR3 is 12 amino acids.

V and J are TRBV19 and TRBJ1-1; TRBD1 is a possible D gene (6 bases). CDR1 and CDR2 (germline): LNHDA, SQIVND (reference sequence). The ends were cut back, 3 bases at V and 5 bases at J, with 16 bases in the middle. The CDR3 runs 15 residues. The CDR3 here is CASSISGGLRTEAFF. The CDR3 bases are TGTGCCAGTAGTATTAGTGGGGGGCTGAGGACTGAAGCTTTCTTT.

Comments on this clone: The identical CDR3 is also encoded by other nucleotide sequences in the sample. This CDR3 reads CASSSQGDTEAFF. In nucleotides, the CDR3 is TGTGCCAGCAGCTCTCAAGGGGATACTGAAGCTTTCTTT. The chain joins TRBV7-2 to TRBJ1-1, with a possible D match to TRBD1 (5 bases). Per the germline V gene, CDR1 is SGHTA and CDR2 is FQGNSA. The CDR3 contains 13 residues. V lost 4 bases and J 5 bases, leaving 11 bases between the germline ends.

The J gene is TRBJ1-1, the V gene TRBV5-6; 7 bases are a match to TRBD1. Germline V gives CDR1 SGHDT, CDR2 YYEEEE. The CDR3 runs 14 residues. The V gene end was trimmed by 4 bases and the J gene end by 3 bases; junction bases not matched to a gene: 6. The CDR3 bases are TGTGCCAGCAGCCTAAGGGGGCTTGACACTGAAGCTTTCTTT. The encoded protein is CASSLRGLDTEAFF.

This clone turned up a few times. The V call is TRBV6-5, the J call TRBJ2-1, with D possibly matching TRBD2 (6 bases). Trimming removed 4 bases from V and 0 bases from J, with 13 bases in between. CDR1 is MNHEY, CDR2 SVGAGI, per germline. The CDR3 covers 16 residues. The CDR3 bases are TGTGCCAGCAGTTTGTTAGCGGTTACCTCCTACAATGAGCAGTTCTTC. Amino acids: CASSLLAVTSYNEQFF.

Note on this clone: This may come from a read error, since a much larger clone is one base off. Other DNA variants within this sample encode the same CDR3. The chain couples TRBV15 to TRBJ1-4; 7 bases map to TRBD1. The germline CDR1 and CDR2 sequences are LNHNV and YYDKDF (reference sequence). The CDR3 is 14 amino acids. The V and J ends lost 1 base and 5 bases, in that order; junction bases with no gene match: 1. This chain's CDR3 is CATSRGQGNEKLFF. As DNA, the CDR3 is TGTGCCACCAGCAGAGGACAGGGAAATGAAAAACTGTTTTTT.

The rearrangement links TRBV14 to TRBJ2-3; perhaps D is TRBD1 or TRBD2 (5 bases each). The V gene's germline CDR1 is SGHDN and CDR2 FVKESK. CDR3 length: 16 residues. V lost 3 bases, J lost 2 bases, and 15 bases lay in between. The CDR3 spells CASSHERVGTTDTQYF. Here the CDR3 DNA reads TGTGCCAGCAGCCATGAAAGGGTAGGGACCACAGATACGCAGTATTTT.

The chain uses TRBV6-5 and TRBJ2-3; D is possibly TRBD1 (6 bases). The CDR3 is made up of 15 amino acids. Germline V lookup: CDR1 MNHEY, CDR2 SVGAGI. The ends were cut back, 0 bases at V and 2 bases at J, with 9 bases in the middle. CDR3 DNA: TGTGCCAGCAGTTACTCGATGGGGGCCACAGATACGCAGTATTTT. It encodes CASSYSMGATDTQYF.

The chain carries TRBV6-5 and TRBJ1-6, with TRBD1 as a possible D gene (6 bases). Trimming shortened V by 6 bases and J by 6 bases, and 12 bases separated the two germline ends. The CDR3 has 14 amino acids. Germline CDR1 is MNHEY and CDR2 is SVGAGI. The CDR3 DNA reads TGTGCCAGCAGGTCGGGGGCGACTAATTCACCCCTCCACTTT. This sequence encodes CASRSGATNSPLHF.

This clone was found once. The gene calls are TRBV24-1 and TRBJ2-5; 8 bases agree with TRBD1. The trim removed 4 bases at V and 2 bases at J, leaving 8 bases unmatched. From germline, CDR1 is KGHDR and CDR2 SFDVKD. The CDR3 is made up of 16 amino acids. The CDR3 here is CATSEGTGTLQETQYF. As DNA, the CDR3 is TGTGCCACCAGTGAAGGGACAGGAACCTTACAAGAGACCCAGTACTTC.

The chain is built from TRBV2 and TRBJ1-2; weak D call: TRBD1 (5 bases). The CDR3 length is 13 residues. CDR1 is SNHLY, CDR2 FYNNEI, per germline. V lost 3 bases and J 7 bases, leaving 12 bases between the germline ends. CDR3 protein: CASSDRGSGGYTF. DNA for the CDR3: TGTGCCAGCAGTGATAGGGGTTCGGGTGGCTACACCTTC.

The rearrangement links TRBV6-1 to TRBJ1-1; no reliable D call. CDR3 length: 11 residues. Germline V gene data show CDR1 as MNHNS and CDR2 as SASEGT. The V end was cut by 3 bases, the J end by 11 bases, with 10 bases between. CDR3 amino acids: CASSDPLRAFF. The CDR3 bases are TGTGCCAGCAGTGATCCCCTAAGGGCTTTCTTT.

The chain is built from TRBV27 and TRBJ2-2; 7 nucleotides line up with TRBD1. V shed 6 bases, J shed 4 bases, and the junction held 11 bases outside the gene matches. In germline, CDR1 is MNHEY, CDR2 SMNVEV (reference sequence). This CDR3 is built from 16 residues. CDR3 coding DNA: TGTGCCAGCAGAAAGGATTTGACAGGGACCACCGGGGAGCTGTTTTTT. This translates into CASRKDLTGTTGELFF.

This rearrangement joins TRBV25-1 to TRBJ1-6, with 8 bases lining up with TRBD1. The CDR3 extends over 15 amino acids. Looked up from germline, CDR1 is MGHDK and CDR2 is SYGVNS. Trimming removed 4 bases from V and 5 bases from J; junction bases left unmatched: 4. The CDR3 DNA is TGTGCCAGCAGTGTAGGACAGGGACATAATTCACCCCTCCACTTT. Protein sequence: CASSVGQGHNSPLHF.

The chain couples TRBV6-1 to TRBJ1-3; D call uncertain. Germline-derived CDR1 and CDR2 are MNHNS and SASEGT. The V and J ends lost 1 base and 4 bases respectively, with 2 bases between them. CDR3 length: 12 residues. CDR3: CASSEVGNTIYF. The CDR3 bases are TGTGCCAGCAGTGAAGTGGGAAACACCATATATTTT.

The chain couples TRBV19 to TRBJ2-7; unclear D gene. The germline gives CDR1 LNHDA, CDR2 SQIVND (reference sequence). CDR3 size: 14 residues. The V end was cut by 6 bases, the J end by 2 bases, with 14 bases between. CDR3 amino acids: CASRPQDGPYEQYF. The DNA for the CDR3 is TGTGCCAGTAGGCCTCAGGATGGTCCCTACGAGCAGTACTTC.

The gene calls are TRBV5-5 and TRBJ1-1, with D unresolved. The length of the CDR3 is 13 residues. Germline loops: CDR1 SGHKS, CDR2 YYEKEE (reference sequence). Trimming cost V 0 bases and J 6 bases, with 9 bases left between them. The CDR3 is CASSLAARAEAFF. CDR3 nucleotides: TGTGCCAGCAGCTTGGCGGCAAGAGCTGAAGCTTTCTTT.

The V call is TRBV18, the J call TRBJ1-6; D remains unclear. The CDR3 consists of 17 residues. Trimming took off 3 bases at V and 4 bases at J, with 16 bases between the two ends. Per the germline V gene, CDR1 is KGHSH and CDR2 is LQKENI. CDR3 sequence (DNA): TGTGCCAGCTCACCGGAATCCGTCAGCCTATATAATTCACCCCTCCACTTT. Amino acid sequence: CASSPESVSLYNSPLHF. The variable domain in full, with the rest retrieved from reference TRBV18 and TRBJ1-6, is NAGVMQNPRHLVRRRGQEARLRCSPMKGHSHVYWYRQLPEEGLKFMVYLQKENIIDESGMPKERFSAEFPKEGPSILRIQQVVRGDSAAYFCASSPESVSLYNSPLHFGNGTRLTVT.

The genes are TRBV19 and TRBJ2-7, with 7 bases identical to TRBD1. In germline, CDR1 is LNHDA, CDR2 SQIVND (reference sequence). This CDR3 spans 14 amino acids. The J segment lost 2 bases and the V segment lost 5 bases, leaving 6 bases of the junction unmatched. The CDR3 loop reads CASSVLGTAYEQYF. CDR3 nucleotides: TGTGCCAGTAGTGTCCTCGGGACAGCCTACGAGCAGTACTTC.

V gene TRBV7-2 combines with J gene TRBJ2-5; the match to TRBD2 covers 7 bases. Germline assignment: CDR1 SGHTA and CDR2 FQGNSA. The length of the CDR3 is 16 residues. The V segment lost 5 bases and the J segment 0 bases; nucleotides outside the gene matches: 9. The CDR3 here is CASSLTGAGYQETQYF. The DNA of the CDR3 is TGTGCCAGCAGCCTCACCGGAGCGGGATACCAAGAGACCCAGTACTTC.

This sequence joins TRBV6-5 and TRBJ1-2; D is undetermined. Trimming left V 6 bases short and J 4 bases short, with 12 bases between. In germline, CDR1 is MNHEY, CDR2 SVGAGI. CDR3 length: 13 amino acids. CDR3 sequence reads: CASSNGLAYGYTF. CDR3 sequence (DNA): TGTGCCAGCAGCAACGGACTGGCCTATGGCTACACCTTC.

The count of this clone is one. V gene TRBV7-2 combines with J gene TRBJ2-2; tentatively, D is TRBD1 (5 bases). Germline assignment: CDR1 SGHTA and CDR2 FQGNSA. Trimming left V 5 bases short and J 4 bases short, with 11 bases between. This CDR3 is 14 amino acids long. The CDR3 loop reads CASSRGGSTGELFF. CDR3 nucleotide sequence: TGTGCCAGCAGCAGGGGCGGTAGCACCGGGGAGCTGTTTTTT.

V usage is TRBV15 and J usage is TRBJ1-2, with TRBD1 identical over 7 bases. J lost 6 bases, V lost 6 bases, and 13 bases had no gene match. This CDR3 comprises 15 residues. Germline V gene data show CDR1 as LNHNV and CDR2 as YYDKDF (reference sequence). DNA for the CDR3: TGTGCCACCAGTTGGAGTTCGACAGGGTGGAATGGCTACACCTTC. Amino acid sequence: CATSWSSTGWNGYTF.